Given below is one TCR beta chain in context. Its antigen has not been determined. No base quality values were provided; no much bigger clone lies one nucleotide off. The cohort was made up of 666 healthy bone marrow donors. At the time of sampling, all cohort members were nominally healthy, though unrecorded immune exposures were likely present. The donor tested CMV seropositive and was one of the 289 seropositive cohort members. A peripheral blood sample was collected from each donor, and TCR beta sequencing was performed on peripheral blood mononuclear cells. The Qiagen DNeasy Blood Extraction Kit was used to extract genomic DNA from the blood cell samples. The data belong to a study of cytomegalovirus exposure and HLA in healthy donors listed by TCRdb under 2017. Turning to the overall study: An earlier analysis of about 560 of the donors reported around 280 Gb of sequence data and 95 million to 140 million unique TCR beta sequences obtained from roughly 180 million T cells. An early release covering roughly 640 HLA-typed donors comprised 250 to 350 gigabases of sequencing data and 85 million to 100 million unique TCR sequences. Of the roughly 410 genotyped donors, 75% to 85% were placed in the genetic ancestry cluster associated with self-reported Caucasian donors. The aim of the study was to test whether cataloging public T cell receptors could identify signatures of past pathogen exposure. The T cell repertoires of 700 or so subjects were profiled by immunosequencing and related to cytomegalovirus serostatus. Besides the first cohort of roughly 640 subjects, a separate validation cohort made up of roughly 120 different subjects was used. To predict cytomegalovirus infection status, the study brought together high-throughput TCR immunosequencing, statistical association of individual TCRs with disease status, and machine learning. A later analysis re-analyzed previously published TCR beta repertoires from roughly 630 donors and added high-resolution HLA genotyping to study TCR occurrence patterns. The later analysis used no new phenotypic data to find candidate immune exposures, relying instead on TCR beta sequences and their occurrence across donors. An earlier analysis of roughly 580 of the donors used high-throughput TCR beta sequencing to judge whether each TCR beta V gene segment behaved as functional or pseudogenic. Alongside the repertoire data, information on donor age, sex, ethnicity and CMV serostatus was compiled. Genome-wide SNP genotypes for about 55% of the roughly 670 donors were used in a later genetic analysis, which treated that subset as a discovery cohort. Every discovery cohort repertoire had been produced on one sequencing platform. Class I and class II HLA loci were covered by the typing at four-digit resolution. The number of donors typed differed by locus, with roughly 620-640 for A, B, C, DRB1 and DQB1, around 500 for DQA1, 606 for DPA1, and under 490 for DPB1. Roughly five DR-DQ haplotypes were handled as single units for association and clustering, since linkage in the cohort was strong. Among about 410 genotyped donors of the cohort, an average of approximately 200,000 unique TCR beta nucleotide sequences was sequenced per donor, of which roughly 17% were non-productive. The paper as a whole reports these results and caveats: When HLA alleles, especially DR and DQ, strongly co-occurred, TCR associations were difficult to assign to individual alleles. Linkage disequilibrium might explain the correlated functional status among segregating V segments, but an unknown experimental factor could not be excluded. Compared with the approximately 720-donor mean, donors in an Asian-associated ancestry cluster had fewer N-insertions in productive TCRs, according to a later genetic analysis. In vitro tests confirmed that three of the cytomegalovirus-associated TCR beta chains recognize cytomegalovirus antigens. Most TCR sequences were seen in very few donors, while some public TCRs were found in many individuals. A cluster of highly shared sequence variants was judged likely to be a technical artifact of the sequencing pipeline. The classifier was reported to diagnose cytomegalovirus status with high specificity and sensitivity in both the original and validation cohorts. This cohort had only TCR beta chains sequenced, and the lack of alpha or paired-chain data limited which features could be detected. The authors suggested that the approach could potentially be generalized to other disease states and immunological phenotypes. In a later analysis, HLA-associated TCR beta chains were found to be more clonally expanded and to have lower generation probabilities than equally common non-associated chains. According to a later analysis, most CMV-associated TCR beta chains appeared to be HLA-restricted, and the HLA associations seemed to be driven largely by CMV exposure. Because HLA typing was missing for some donors at each locus, association tests included only the typed subset. Several of the top co-occurrence clusters appeared to be linked to parvovirus B19, influenza, CMV and Epstein-Barr virus, according to a later analysis. The study listed 150 to 200 TCR beta chains as associated with cytomegalovirus. Presence/absence analyses assumed roughly uniform sequencing depth across donors, an assumption that may not hold. In a later analysis, the rate of TCR association differed among HLA loci, with DRB1 alleles having the most associated TCRs and HLA-C alleles having the fewest. A later genetic analysis associated a missense DCLRE1C variant with V-gene and J-gene trimming of TCR beta chains, and an independent cohort replicated the association. Some IMGT-functional V segments, including TRBV6-2 and TRBV6-3, could not be told apart with the 87-base-pair reads, so those segments were excluded. A further reported finding was that TCR beta sequences accurately predicted the HLA-A and HLA-B alleles for most subjects in the first cohort. A later analysis associated about 17,000 TCR beta sequences with specific HLA alleles at a false discovery rate of 0.05. The earlier analysis of 587 of the donors excluded roughly 17 rarely observed V segments, including chromosome 9 orphons, because counts were too low. The only immune exposure information available for the cohort was CMV serostatus. In an earlier analysis of around 600 of the donors, most TCR beta V segments appeared in productive rearrangements about 87% or about 30% of the time, broadly matching IMGT annotations.

Per the germline V gene, SQVTM is the CDR1 and ANQGSEA is the CDR2. The junction carries 11 bases between V and J, which are trimmed by 3 bases and 1 base respectively. CDR3 length: 14 amino acids, cysteine to phenylalanine. CDR3 DNA is the only sequence kept; it has 42 bases, read in frame from the first base. The library was made by the immunoSEQ multiplex PCR assay. For the multiplex PCR, a mixture combining 60 forward primers for TCR Vbeta segments and 13 reverse primers for TCR Jbeta segments was used. Amplification of the CDR3 region of rearranged TCR beta genes was performed with a multiplex PCR assay on genomic DNA. The Illumina HiSeq System was used to sequence the amplified TCR beta libraries as 87-base-pair reads. The paper's processing steps were these. A later analysis counted tens of millions of unique TCR beta chains across the 550 to 750 repertoires, and approximately 11 million of these chains were shared by at least two donors. Raw reads were error-corrected and collapsed into unique sequences by a nearest-neighbor algorithm in which closely related sequences were merged to remove PCR and sequencing errors. CDR3 sequences were aligned to IMGT reference sequences to assign V, D and J gene segments. Each retained sequence needed at least a six-nucleotide match to both a V gene segment and a J gene segment. A rearrangement was called productive if the CDR3 had no stop codons and remained in frame with V and J, and every other rearrangement was called non-productive. Following IMGT convention, CDR3 was defined as the stretch from the second conserved V-encoded cysteine to the conserved J-encoded phenylalanine. In an earlier analysis of around 600 of the donors, sequences lacking an unambiguous match to a single V gene segment were excluded. In an earlier analysis of several hundred of the donors, V segments were called functional above 56.7% productive rearrangements and were called segregating when the between-donor standard deviation exceeded 5%. A statistical classification framework was built for diagnosing cytomegalovirus status from the catalog of TCR beta chain sequences. In a later analysis, TCR nucleotide sequences were compared against IMGT/GENE-DB human TR gene sequences so that V and J genes could be assigned. A later analysis assigned CDR3 sequences and most-parsimonious VDJ recombination scenarios with the TCRdist pipeline. In a later analysis, every TCR beta chain was defined by the combination of its CDR3 amino acid sequence and its V-gene family, and reads without a unique V-gene family were dropped. As a way to deal with suspected cross-contamination and a sequencing artifact, a later analysis dropped 450 to 600 nucleotide sequences that were highly shared and had low generation probability. A later analysis calculated a clonal expansion index for each public chain from normalized within-repertoire ranks of inferred template counts. A later analysis computed generation probabilities with a VDJ recombination model fitted to out-of-frame rearrangements, and checked the results against IGoR. Hypergeometric tests were used in a later analysis to score TCR-TCR, TCR-HLA and TCR-CMV co-occurrence, with a repertoire-size bias correction applied to the TCR pairs. To estimate false discovery rates, a later analysis permuted the HLA or CMV assignments 20 times. A later analysis grouped co-occurring TCRs with DBSCAN, adding TCRdist sequence similarity when clustering within HLA-allele-positive subsets. Repertoires with fewer than 30,000 or more than 120,000 public chains were left out of co-occurrence clustering, as were four to six repertoires with anomalous nucleotide sharing. TCRdb obtained this table from immuneACCESS and retained in-frame rearrangements with V and J assigned. These tables miss some clones; where compared with another copy, unresolved V genes account for less than half of the shortfall, and the remainder is unexplained. The V and J calls and the clone size are those of that table, but D and trimming were determined from the DNA. For this sample the table gives tens of thousands of clones, of which approximately 60% were detected only once. More than 5% of the sample belongs to the ten largest clones.

The sequence was collected from a boy aged 5 to 17 in good health and CMV-seropositive. This sequence uses TRBV29-1 and TRBJ2-3; the D gene cannot be resolved reliably. Material: PBMCs. The CDR3 reads as follows: CSVDMWQGTDTQYF. The nucleotides are TGCAGCGTTGATATGTGGCAGGGCACAGATACGCAGTATTTT.